This T cell receptor beta chain was captured in a study of shared clonotypes between healthy human individuals. Germline values: CDR1 SGHTA, CDR2 FQGNSA. The CDR3 totals 14 residues. V gave up 3 bases and J gave up 9 bases, with 15 bases separating them. Generated by immunoSEQ multiplex PCR, the TCRdb table keeps only in-frame clones and is missing some. There are about 1 million clones in the sample; roughly 80% occur only once, and 1.4% to 1.5% lies in the top ten. The source of this sequence is a man between 18 and 35 years old in good health. Input material: memory CD4+ T cells sorted from blood. Subset meaning: CD45RA-negative fraction. This chain uses TRBV7-2 with TRBJ2-1; possibly TRBD2 for D (7 bases). As DNA, the CDR3 is TGTGCCAGCAGCTTGAGGGGGAGGGCTGGTGAGCAGTTCTTC. Translated, it gives CASSLRGRAGEQFF.